The source of this TCR beta chain is a study of CD8 T cells in Susac syndrome. Reverse transcription of roughly 0.45 to 1 ug RNA was carried out with random hexamers. The amplification used immunoSEQ multiplex PCR on TCR beta CDR3; it spanned 54 Vbeta and 13 Jbeta. One entry per CDR3 protein results from TCRdb running MiXCR on the immunoSEQ multiplex PCR reads. The sample has about 200,000 distinct CDR3 sequences; 95% are singletons. The length of the CDR3 is 14 residues. With 0 bases removed from V and 4 bases from J, the gap between germline ends came to 10 bases. In germline, CDR1 is SGHRS, CDR2 YFSETQ. While serving as controls, healthy donors were matched for age and sex. While CD8+ and CD4+ T cells were isolated negatively, TEMRA cells were enriched by FACS.

The sequenced sample consisted of CD4+ T cells from PBMCs. J is TRBJ2-5 and V is TRBV5-1; D perhaps matches TRBD2 (5 bases). The receptor was derived from a human donor in good health. CDR3 bases: TGCGCCAGCAGCTTGGTGGTCGGAGGAGAGACCCAGTACTTC. This sequence encodes CASSLVVGGETQYF.